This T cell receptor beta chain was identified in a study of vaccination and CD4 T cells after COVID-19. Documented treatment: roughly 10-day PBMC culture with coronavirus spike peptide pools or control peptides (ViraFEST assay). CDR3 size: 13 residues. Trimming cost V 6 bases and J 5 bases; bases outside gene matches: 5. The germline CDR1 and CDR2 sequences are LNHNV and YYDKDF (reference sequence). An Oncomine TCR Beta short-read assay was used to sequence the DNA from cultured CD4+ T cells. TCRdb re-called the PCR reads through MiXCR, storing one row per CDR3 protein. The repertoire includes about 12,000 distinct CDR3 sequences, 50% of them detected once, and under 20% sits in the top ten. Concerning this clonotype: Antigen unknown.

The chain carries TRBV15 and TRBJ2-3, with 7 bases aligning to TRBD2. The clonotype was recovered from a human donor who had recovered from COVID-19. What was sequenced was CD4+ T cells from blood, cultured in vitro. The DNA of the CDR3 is TGTGCCACCAGGGCGGGAGCGGAAGATACGCAGTATTTT. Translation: CATRAGAEDTQYF.